This TCR beta chain originates from a study of blood T cells in healthy people across ages. The study, taken as a whole, reports: TCR beta diversity tracked closely with naive T cell percentage. Estimated diversity that came from one million T cells was considered an underestimate. Whereas aged donors had fewer naive CD4+ cells, long-lived donors had more of them and higher diversity.

Russia was home to the donors, healthy Caucasian individuals aged 6 to 90. Note on this clonotype: Its antigen is not identified.

Primed by a sample-barcoded 5' primer and a J-beta primer mix, a second PCR proceeded for 7 to 11 cycles. TCRdb fed the 5' RACE reads into MiXCR, producing one record per CDR3 protein. The repertoire includes around 1,900,000 distinct CDR3 sequences, roughly two fifths of them detected once, and 23% sits in the top ten. With 0 bases removed from V and 3 bases from J, the gap between germline ends came to 12 bases. This CDR3 comprises 16 residues. The germline V gene has CDR1 MRHNA and CDR2 SNTAGT. The clonotype originates from a human donor in good health. Sequenced: blood. This rearrangement joins TRBV6-4 to TRBJ2-1; D may be TRBD1 (6 bases). CDR3 in amino acids: CASSDSKGVLYNEQFF. CDR3 nucleotide sequence: TGTGCCAGCAGTGACTCTAAGGGGGTTCTCTACAATGAGCAGTTCTTC.